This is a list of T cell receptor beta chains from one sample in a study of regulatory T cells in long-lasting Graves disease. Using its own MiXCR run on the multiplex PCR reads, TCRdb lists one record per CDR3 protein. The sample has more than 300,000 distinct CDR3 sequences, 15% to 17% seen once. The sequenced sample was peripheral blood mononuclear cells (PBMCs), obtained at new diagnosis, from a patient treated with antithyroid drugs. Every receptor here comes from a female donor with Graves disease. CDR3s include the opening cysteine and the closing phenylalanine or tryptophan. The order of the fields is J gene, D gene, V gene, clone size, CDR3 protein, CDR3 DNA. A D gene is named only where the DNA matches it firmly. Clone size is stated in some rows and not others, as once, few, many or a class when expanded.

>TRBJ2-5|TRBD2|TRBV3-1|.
CASSLSSSGRVGLETQYF
TGTGCCAGCAGCCTATCCAGTAGCGGGAGGGTCGGTTTGGAGACCCAGTACTTC
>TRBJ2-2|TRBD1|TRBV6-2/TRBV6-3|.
CASSEDRGAGELFF
TGTGCCAGCAGTGAGGACAGGGGTGCCGGGGAGCTGTTTTTT
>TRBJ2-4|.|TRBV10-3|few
CAISEIVGKNIQYF
TGTGCCATCAGTGAGATAGTTGGCAAAAACATTCAGTACTTC
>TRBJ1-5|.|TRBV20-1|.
CSAREWRRSNQPQHF
TGCAGTGCTAGAGAGTGGAGAAGGAGCAATCAGCCCCAGCATTTT
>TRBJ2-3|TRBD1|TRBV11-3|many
CASSSDRVPTDTQYF
TGTGCCAGCAGCTCGGACAGGGTCCCCACAGATACGCAGTATTTT
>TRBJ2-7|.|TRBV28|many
CASRPPGMSFTYEQYF
TGTGCCAGCAGACCCCCCGGGATGTCATTCACCTACGAGCAGTACTTC
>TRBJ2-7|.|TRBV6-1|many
CASSHPGRGGSYEQYF
TGTGCCAGCAGCCACCCCGGAAGGGGGGGCAGCTACGAGCAGTACTTC
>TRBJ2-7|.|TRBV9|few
CASSVSVTYEQYF
TGTGCCAGCAGCGTAAGTGTCACCTACGAGCAGTACTTC
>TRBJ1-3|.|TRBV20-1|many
CSAREGSGGNTIYF
TGCAGTGCTAGAGAGGGTTCTGGAGGAAACACCATATATTTT
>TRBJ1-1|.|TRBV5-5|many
CASSLKLGFGTEAFF
TGTGCCAGCAGCTTGAAATTGGGGTTCGGCACTGAAGCTTTCTTT
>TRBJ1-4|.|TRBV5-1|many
CASRVGSENEKLFF
TGCGCCAGCAGAGTGGGCAGTGAAAATGAAAAACTGTTTTTT
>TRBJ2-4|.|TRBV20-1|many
CSAVTGPPIKNIQYF
TGCAGTGCTGTGACCGGGCCCCCGATTAAAAACATTCAGTACTTC
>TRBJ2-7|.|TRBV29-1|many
CSVQSAQGREQYF
TGCAGCGTTCAGTCAGCCCAGGGGAGGGAGCAGTACTTC
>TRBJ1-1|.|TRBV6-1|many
CASRYILGAEAFF
TGTGCCAGCAGATACATCCTGGGGGCTGAAGCTTTCTTT
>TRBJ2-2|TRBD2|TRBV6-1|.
CASSSKGGLAGTGELFF
TGTGCCAGCAGTAGTAAAGGCGGGCTAGCGGGAACCGGGGAGCTGTTTTTT
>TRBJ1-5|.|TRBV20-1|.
CSANSGGGWGTQPQHF
TGCAGTGCTAATAGCGGGGGTGGCTGGGGAACTCAGCCCCAGCATTTT
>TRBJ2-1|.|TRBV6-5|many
CASSFDGGDEQFF
TGTGCCAGCAGTTTTGACGGGGGAGATGAGCAGTTCTTC
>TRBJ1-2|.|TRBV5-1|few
CASSLGQVGYGYTF
TGCGCCAGCAGCTTGGGACAGGTCGGCTATGGCTACACCTTC
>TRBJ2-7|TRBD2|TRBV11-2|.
CASSFAGLADNSYEQYF
TGTGCCAGCAGTTTCGCGGGACTAGCGGATAACTCCTACGAGCAGTACTTC
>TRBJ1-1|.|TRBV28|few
CASSFNAQSTILDTEAFF
TGTGCCAGCAGTTTTAATGCCCAGAGTACAATTTTGGACACTGAAGCTTTCTTT
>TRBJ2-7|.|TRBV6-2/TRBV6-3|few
CASSYSGRNEQYF
TGTGCCAGCAGTTACTCGGGGAGAAACGAGCAGTACTTC
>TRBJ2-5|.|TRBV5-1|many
CASSLEAPQETQYF
TGCGCCAGCAGCTTGGAGGCCCCCCAAGAGACCCAGTACTTC
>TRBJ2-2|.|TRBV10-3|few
CASLNTGELFF
TGTGCCAGTCTGAACACCGGGGAGCTGTTTTTT
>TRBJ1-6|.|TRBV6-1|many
CASSEGTAYNSPLHF
TGTGCCAGCAGTGAAGGGACAGCCTATAATTCACCCCTCCACTTT
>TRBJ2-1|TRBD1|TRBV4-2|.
CASRYGQGLDNEQFF
TGTGCCAGCAGATACGGACAGGGATTGGACAATGAGCAGTTCTTC
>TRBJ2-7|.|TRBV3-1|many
CASSSQGFDEQYF
TGTGCCAGCAGCTCACAGGGTTTCGACGAGCAGTACTTC
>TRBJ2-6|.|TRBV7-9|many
CASSLYGGGWANVLTF
TGTGCCAGCAGCTTGTATGGGGGCGGGTGGGCCAACGTCCTGACTTTC
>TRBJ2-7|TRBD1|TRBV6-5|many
CASSYPTAGTGLYEQYF
TGTGCCAGCAGTTACCCTACTGCCGGGACAGGGTTATACGAGCAGTACTTC